Each of the 16 T cell receptor beta chains below was sequenced from the same sample in a study of CD8 T cells in ankylosing spondylitis (dated by TCRdb to 2015 to 2018). What these receptors recognize is not known. The library was made by 5' RACE. The instrument was an Illumina HiSeq 2500. Using fastp trimming at Q25 and MiXCR clonotype assembly, TCRdb reanalyzed the public sequencing data and kept in-frame beta chains. Each record represents a unique CDR3 protein, reported with the most common genes and DNA among its rows. This sample is represented by approximately 440,000 distinct CDR3 sequences; roughly 15% of them were singletons. Clones ranked in the top ten supply over 1% of the sample. Beyond this particular receptor, the publication reports: A TCR beta motif made up of roughly eight highly homologous amino acid variants appeared to be characteristic of blood from ankylosing spondylitis patients.

Sequencing input: blood, either unsorted or a sorted T cell fraction (not recorded which). The receptors were sampled from a male donor with ankylosing spondylitis.

In its sample, this clonotype was seen a few times. The chain carries TRBV20-1 and TRBJ2-1; D is perhaps TRBD1 (5 bases). Germline values: CDR1 DFQATT, CDR2 SNEGSKA (reference sequence). Trimming removed 5 bases at V and 4 bases at J, with 9 bases between. The CDR3 totals 12 residues. In nucleotides, the CDR3 is TGCAGTGCTGATAAGGGGTACAATGAGCAGTTCTTC. It specifies CSADKGYNEQFF.

The chain is built from TRBV6-1 and TRBJ2-7; no clear D. V lost 5 bases to trimming and J lost 9 bases, with 11 bases between them. Germline V CDR1 and CDR2: MNHNS, SASEGT. CDR3 length: 11 amino acids. In DNA, the CDR3 is TGTGCCAGCAGTATCTTAGGGATGCAGTACTTC. The encoded protein is CASSILGMQYF.

This clonotype has ten or more counts. This chain uses TRBV29-1 with TRBJ1-1, with TRBD1 matching over 8 bases. The CDR3 has 13 residues. V lost 7 bases to trimming and J lost 4 bases; unmatched junction nucleotides: 8. The germline V gene encodes CDR1 SQVTM and CDR2 ANQGSEA. The CDR3 nucleotides read TGCAGCGCCGGGACAGGTTTTTTCACTGAAGCTTTCTTT. This translates into CSAGTGFFTEAFF.

In this sample, this clonotype turned up many times. The chain is built from TRBV10-3 and TRBJ2-7; D is ambiguous. The length of the CDR3 is 12 residues. Trimming stripped 0 bases from V and 1 base from J, with 1 base between. Germline-derived CDR1 and CDR2 are ENHRY and SYGVKD. CDR3 nucleotides: TGTGCCATCAGTGAGTCATCCTACGAGCAGTACTTC. Amino acids: CAISESSYEQYF.

This clonotype was recorded a few times. J is TRBJ1-1 and V is TRBV6-2 or TRBV6-3; D possibly corresponds to TRBD1 (6 bases). The germline V and J ends were trimmed by 7 bases and 5 bases, with 11 bases remaining between them. The CDR3 runs 12 residues. In germline, CDR1 is MNHEY, CDR2 SVGEGT. The CDR3 DNA reads TGTGCCAGCACGTTAGGGGGAACTGAAGCTTTCTTT. As protein: CASTLGGTEAFF.

The chain couples TRBV7-9 to TRBJ2-1, with 12 bases lining up with TRBD2. The J segment lost 8 bases and the V segment lost 1 base, leaving 6 bases of the junction unmatched. The length of the CDR3 is 16 residues. The germline gives CDR1 SEHNR, CDR2 FQNEAQ (reference sequence). CDR3 coding DNA: TGTGCCAGCAGCTTAGGACTAGCGGGAGTTGGGGATGAGCAGTTCTTC. It encodes CASSLGLAGVGDEQFF. The entire variable domain, with the rest obtained from reference TRBV7-9 and TRBJ2-1, is as follows: DTGVSQNPRHKITKRGQNVTFRCDPISEHNRLYWYRQTLGQGPEFLTYFQNEAQLEKSRLLSDRFSAERPKGSFSTLEIQRTEQGDSAMYLCASSLGLAGVGDEQFFGPGTRLTVL.

This chain uses TRBV6-2 or TRBV6-3 with TRBJ2-7; the match to TRBD2 covers 10 bases. The germline CDR1 and CDR2 sequences are MNHEY and SVGEGT. This CDR3 spans 13 amino acids. Trimming took 8 bases from V and 2 from J; bases not matched to a gene: 3. For the CDR3, the DNA is TGTGCCAGCGGACTAGCGGAAGCCTACGAGCAGTACTTC. Translated, it gives CASGLAEAYEQYF.

In this sample, this clonotype turned up a few times. J is TRBJ2-5 and V is TRBV29-1, with 8 nucleotides matching TRBD1. Germline values: CDR1 SQVTM, CDR2 ANQGSEA. The J segment lost 1 base and the V segment lost 5 bases, leaving 12 bases of the junction unmatched. The CDR3 runs to 16 residues. The CDR3 reads CSVPSRGTGTQETQYF. For the CDR3, the DNA is TGCAGCGTTCCAAGCCGGGGGACAGGAACCCAAGAGACCCAGTACTTC.

This clonotype was recorded only once. The V call is TRBV7-9, the J call TRBJ1-2; 8 bases are shared with TRBD1. CDR1 and CDR2 from the germline V gene are SEHNR and FQNEAQ (reference sequence). V trimming: 2 bases; J trimming: 3 bases; junction bases outside the gene matches: 11. This CDR3 comprises 17 residues. The CDR3 loop reads CASSLPPPTGVDYGYTF. CDR3 coding DNA: TGTGCCAGCAGCTTACCCCCTCCGACAGGGGTCGACTATGGCTACACCTTC. The entire variable domain, with the rest obtained from reference TRBV7-9 and TRBJ1-2, is as follows: DTGVSQNPRHKITKRGQNVTFRCDPISEHNRLYWYRQTLGQGPEFLTYFQNEAQLEKSRLLSDRFSAERPKGSFSTLEIQRTEQGDSAMYLCASSLPPPTGVDYGYTFGSGTRLTVV.

J is TRBJ2-7 and V is TRBV7-6; 9 bases match TRBD2. The germline CDR1 and CDR2 sequences are SGHVS and FNYEAQ. The CDR3 runs 18 residues. V shed 1 base and J 3 bases; nucleotides not matched to a gene: 13. The CDR3 loop reads CASSLGSSGSPSLYEQYF. CDR3 nucleotide sequence: TGTGCCAGCAGCTTAGGAAGTAGCGGGAGCCCCTCCCTCTACGAGCAGTACTTC. Complete variable domain (other parts from reference TRBV7-6 and TRBJ2-7): GAGVSQSPRYKVTKRGQDVALRCDPISGHVSLYWYRQALGQGPEFLTYFNYEAQQDKSGLPNDRFSAERPEGSISTLTIQRTEQRDSAMYRCASSLGSSGSPSLYEQYFGPGTRLTVT.

In this sample, this clonotype turned up a few times. The chain combines TRBV18 with TRBJ2-3; 8 bases line up with TRBD2. CDR3 size: 16 residues. V shed 6 bases and J 5 bases; nucleotides not matched to a gene: 13. Germline CDR1 and CDR2: KGHSH and LQKENI. The CDR3, as DNA: TGTGCCAGCTCTCCGACTAGCGCAAGTGGGGGAGATACGCAGTATTTT. It is translated as CASSPTSASGGDTQYF.

This chain joins TRBV5-1 and TRBJ2-5, with D possibly being TRBD1 or TRBD2 (5 bases each). V was clipped by 0 bases and J by 5 bases, with 20 bases between them. The CDR3 spans 17 residues. Germline assignment: CDR1 SGHRS and CDR2 YFSETQ. CDR3 sequence reads: CASSLEGRWPFRETQYF. The CDR3 region has the DNA TGCGCCAGCAGCTTGGAGGGACGGTGGCCCTTTCGGGAGACCCAGTACTTC.

This sequence joins TRBV5-1 and TRBJ2-4; 12 bases map to TRBD2. This CDR3 has 18 residues. Germline assignment: CDR1 SGHRS and CDR2 YFSETQ. J gave up 0 bases and V 4 bases, and 8 bases lay outside the gene matches. CDR3 in amino acids: CASSKTSGGLLAKNIQYF. DNA for the CDR3: TGCGCCAGCAGCAAGACTAGCGGGGGCCTTCTAGCCAAAAACATTCAGTACTTC.

The sample holds a few counts of this clonotype. The gene calls are TRBV12-3 or TRBV12-4 and TRBJ2-1; 7 bases fit TRBD2. The CDR3 sequence is 15 residues long. V shed 7 bases and J 2 bases; nucleotides not matched to a gene: 8. The CDR3 sequence: CASTVVLAAYNEQFF. CDR3 coding DNA: TGTGCCAGCACCGTTGTCCTAGCGGCCTACAATGAGCAGTTCTTC.

The chain recombines TRBV5-1 with TRBJ2-1, with D possibly being TRBD2 (5 bases). Trimming removed 4 bases at V and 4 bases at J, with 15 bases between. The CDR3 loop spans 15 amino acids. Germline lookup yields CDR1 SGHRS and CDR2 YFSETQ. The CDR3 DNA reads TGCGCCAGCAGCCCGGTAGCGAGGGAGTACAATGAGCAGTTCTTC. This codes for CASSPVAREYNEQFF.

A few counts support this clonotype. The CDR3 DNA is TGTGCCAGCGCCTGGTTGAACACCGGGGAGCTGTTTTTT. Translating gives CASAWLNTGELFF. This chain uses TRBV13 with TRBJ2-2; D unresolved. The V end lost 8 bases, the J end lost 1 base, and 8 bases lay between the germline ends. The germline V gene has CDR1 PRHDT and CDR2 FYEKMQ (reference sequence). The CDR3 has 13 residues.